What follows are 4 T cell receptor beta chains derived from one specimen sequenced in a study of blood T cell repertoires in COVID-19. Produced via immunoSEQ multiplex PCR; TCRdb's table is partial and in-frame only. Among 150,000 to 200,000 clones listed, over 75% were seen once. The sample taken for sequencing was PBMCs or T cells enriched from blood (not recorded which). These receptors originate from a human donor with acute COVID-19. The donor label of this sample is uncertain.

The CDR3 nucleotides are TGTGCCAGCAGCCAGGACCCGACTATGAACACTGAAGCTTTCTTT. It translates to CASSQDPTMNTEAFF. V and J are TRBV2 and TRBJ1-1; no clear D gene. In germline, CDR1 is SNHLY, CDR2 FYNNEI. The CDR3 covers 15 residues. The ends were cut back, 6 bases at V and 0 bases at J, with 14 bases in the middle.

The gene calls are TRBV5-4 and TRBJ1-3; 7 positions match TRBD1. The trim removed 4 bases at V and 2 bases at J, leaving 9 bases unmatched. CDR3 length: 16 amino acids. Germline loops: CDR1 SGHNT, CDR2 YYREEE (reference sequence). CDR3 DNA sequence: TGTGCCAGCAGCGTATCTCAGGGGGTAGCTGGAAACACCATATATTTT. It codes for CASSVSQGVAGNTIYF.

V is TRBV6-5 and J is TRBJ2-5; TRBD1 agrees at 7 bases. CDR3 length: 13 residues. Per germline, CDR1 MNHEY and CDR2 SVGAGI. V was pared by 2 bases and J by 5 bases, with 2 bases of the junction left unmatched. The CDR3 DNA reads as TGTGCCAGCAGTTACACAGGGGCGGAGACCCAGTACTTC. Encoded protein: CASSYTGAETQYF.

The V and J genes are TRBV7-9 and TRBJ2-5; no firm D call. This CDR3 spans 13 amino acids. Trimming took 5 bases from V and 3 from J, leaving 10 bases between them. Germline lookup yields CDR1 SEHNR and CDR2 FQNEAQ (reference sequence). Here the CDR3 DNA reads TGTGCCAGCAGCAGCTCTAACGAAGAGACCCAGTACTTC. Protein product: CASSSSNEETQYF. The full variable domain, rest sourced from reference TRBV7-9 and TRBJ2-5, is DTGVSQNPRHKITKRGQNVTFRCDPISEHNRLYWYRQTLGQGPEFLTYFQNEAQLEKSRLLSDRFSAERPKGSFSTLEIQRTEQGDSAMYLCASSSSNEETQYFGPGTRLLVL.